A selection of T cell receptor beta chains follows, all from one sample in a study of Graves' ophthalmopathy and Graves' hyperthyroidism. TCRdb re-called the multiplex PCR reads with MiXCR, one entry per CDR3 protein. Counted here are more than 300,000 distinct CDR3 sequences, roughly 17% occurring once; the ten biggest clones make up 2% to 3%. The sample taken for sequencing was peripheral blood. All receptors come from an adult woman with stable Graves' hyperthyroidism. The CDR3 runs from the conserved cysteine through the conserved F or W. The order of the fields is D gene, J gene, V gene, clone size, CDR3 DNA, CDR3 protein. The D gene is left open where the match is weak. Not every row has a clone size; where given, it reads once, few, many or a size class.

>.|TRBJ1-2|TRBV12-3/TRBV12-4|.
TGTGCCAGCAGTCAGGGACCAGGCTACACCTTC
CASSQGPGYTF
>TRBD2|TRBJ2-5|TRBV29-1|many
TGCAGCGTTGTAGCGAGCGGGAACCAAGAGACCCAGTACTTC
CSVVASGNQETQYF
>TRBD1|TRBJ2-5|TRBV20-1|many
TGCAGTGCTAAAAACCCGACAGGGTCGGTCGAAGAGACCCAGTACTTC
CSAKNPTGSVEETQYF
>TRBD2|TRBJ2-5|TRBV11-1|many
TGTGCCAGCAGGACTCTAGCGGACGACCAAGAGACCCAGTACTTC
CASRTLADDQETQYF
>.|TRBJ2-5|TRBV5-5|many
TGTGCCAGCAGCTCTTACCCCGAGGCAGGGGGGCGGGAGACCCAGTACTTC
CASSSYPEAGGRETQYF
>.|TRBJ1-1|TRBV20-1|many
TGCAGTGCTAGAGTCGGCAGGGGGAACACTGAAGCTTTCTTT
CSARVGRGNTEAFF
>TRBD1|TRBJ1-1|TRBV14|many
TGTGCCAGCAGCCAACTGACAGGGGCTGAAGCTTTCTTT
CASSQLTGAEAFF
>.|TRBJ1-2|TRBV24-1|many
TGTGCCACCAGTGATTTGGAAAGCTTTGGCTACACCTTC
CATSDLESFGYTF
>.|TRBJ2-7|TRBV20-1|many
TGCAGTGCTAGGAGGTTTTCAGGCTCCTACGAGCAGTACTTC
CSARRFSGSYEQYF
>.|TRBJ1-2|TRBV6-1|many
TGTGCCAGCACCGAAGATCGCGGGGGAGGCTACACCTTC
CASTEDRGGGYTF
>TRBD1|TRBJ2-7|TRBV6-2/TRBV6-3|many
TGTGCCAGCAGTGACAGGGGCCACGAGCAGTACTTC
CASSDRGHEQYF
>.|TRBJ1-1|TRBV6-1|many
TGTGCCAGCAGATTTCGGGGCACAGGGTCCAAAACTGAAGCTTTCTTT
CASRFRGTGSKTEAFF
>TRBD2|TRBJ2-2|TRBV6-1|many
TGTGCCAGCAGTGAGGAAGCGGGAGGAGTCACCGGGGAGCTGTTTTTT
CASSEEAGGVTGELFF
>TRBD2|TRBJ2-7|TRBV15|many
TGTGCCACCAGCAAAATGAGTACCGGGACTATCATCTACGAGCAGTACTTC
CATSKMSTGTIIYEQYF
>.|TRBJ2-7|TRBV7-8|many
TGTGCCAGCAGCACCCGGGACGGGCCTGGTAGCGAGCAGTACTTC
CASSTRDGPGSEQYF
>.|TRBJ1-1|TRBV12-3/TRBV12-4|.
TGTGCCAGCAGTCCAATGGGGAAAGCTTTCTTT
CASSPMGKAFF
>.|TRBJ2-7|TRBV28|many
TGTGCCAGCAGTTTTCGGGGGGCAGGGCAGTACTTC
CASSFRGAGQYF
>.|TRBJ1-1|TRBV7-2|many
TGTGCCAGCCATGGAGGCGCCGCCGTCACTGAAGCTTTCTTT
CASHGGAAVTEAFF
>TRBD1|TRBJ2-2|TRBV19|many
TGTGCCAGTAGTACGACCCGAGGACAGGGTATAAGGGAGCTGTTTTTT
CASSTTRGQGIRELFF
>.|TRBJ2-2|TRBV30|many
TGTGCCTGGAGCGATTTAACCGGGGAGCTGTTTTTT
CAWSDLTGELFF
>TRBD2|TRBJ2-5|TRBV6-1|many
TGTGCCAGCAGGGGATCGACTAGCGGGAGTGAGACCCAGTACTTC
CASRGSTSGSETQYF
>.|TRBJ2-5|TRBV29-1|many
TGCAGCACCCAGGGGGGACCAAGAAAAGAGACCCAGTACTTC
CSTQGGPRKETQYF
>TRBD2|TRBJ2-1|TRBV4-2|.
TGTGCCAGCAGCCACGGACTAGCCTTAAATGAGCAGTTCTTC
CASSHGLALNEQFF
>.|TRBJ1-1|TRBV12-3/TRBV12-4|.
TGTGCCAGCAGTTCAAGCGGGTCCTCCACTGAAGCTTTCTTT
CASSSSGSSTEAFF
>.|TRBJ2-7|TRBV5-1|many
TGCGCCAGCAGCCGGACAGAGAGCTCCTACGAGCAGTACTTC
CASSRTESSYEQYF
>TRBD1|TRBJ1-2|TRBV24-1|many
TGTGCCACCAGTGGGGGACAGGGGCATGGCTACACCTTC
CATSGGQGHGYTF
>.|TRBJ2-7|TRBV5-1|many
TGCGCCAGCAGCTTGGGATCGTCCTCCACTCGGCTTAGCTACGAGCAGTACTTC
CASSLGSSSTRLSYEQYF
>.|TRBJ1-5|TRBV20-1|.
TGCAGTGCTAGGATTCAGGGTGATCAGCCCCAGCATTTT
CSARIQGDQPQHF
>TRBD1|TRBJ1-1|TRBV6-1|.
TGTGCCAGCAGTGACAGGGGGTCCGGGACTGAAGCTTTCTTT
CASSDRGSGTEAFF
>TRBD2|TRBJ2-7|TRBV7-2|.
TGTGCCAGCAGCTTAGCGGGACTAGCGGGAGGGAGCTCCTACGAGCAGTACTTC
CASSLAGLAGGSSYEQYF